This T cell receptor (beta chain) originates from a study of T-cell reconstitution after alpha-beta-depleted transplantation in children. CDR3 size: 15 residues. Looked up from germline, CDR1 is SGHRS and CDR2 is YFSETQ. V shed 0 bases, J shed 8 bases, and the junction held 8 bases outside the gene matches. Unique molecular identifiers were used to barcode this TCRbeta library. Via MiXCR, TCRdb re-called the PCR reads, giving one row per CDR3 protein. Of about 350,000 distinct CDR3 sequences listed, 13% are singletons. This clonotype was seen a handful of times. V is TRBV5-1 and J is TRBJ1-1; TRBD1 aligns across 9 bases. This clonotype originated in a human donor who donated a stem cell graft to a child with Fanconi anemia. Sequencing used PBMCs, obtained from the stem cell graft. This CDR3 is CASSLAGQGLGEAFF. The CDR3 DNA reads TGCGCCAGCAGCTTGGCCGGACAGGGGTTGGGAGAAGCTTTCTTT. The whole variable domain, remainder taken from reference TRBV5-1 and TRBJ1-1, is KAGVTQTPRYLIKTRGQQVTLSCSPISGHRSVSWYQQTPGQGLQFLFEYFSETQRNKGNFPGRFSGRQFSNSRSEMNVSTLELGDSALYLCASSLAGQGLGEAFFGQGTRLTVV.